The clone carrying this T cell receptor beta chain was counted between two and nine times. The data were taken from a study of identical twins. Each CDR3 protein is one row after TCRdb ran MiXCR on the 5' RACE reads. The table includes some 460,000 distinct CDR3 sequences, over 12% detected once. Deletions cut 7 bases from V and 8 bases from J, with 28 bases between. Germline V CDR1 and CDR2: MDHEN, SYDVKM. The CDR3 consists of 17 residues. This sample was shared with a second study, whose subject was yellow fever vaccine responses in identical twins.

V usage is TRBV28 and J usage is TRBJ2-3; a weak D match, TRBD1 (5 bases). The sequencing input was CD4+ T cells sorted from blood. This receptor was taken from a woman between 18 and 29 years old in good health. CDR3 DNA: TGTGCCAGCACCCTAGGCGACTCCCTTGGGGCTTCGGGTACGCAGTATTTT. Translating it yields CASTLGDSLGASGTQYF. Combining the CDR3 with reference TRBV28 and TRBJ2-3 gives the whole variable domain DVKVTQSSRYLVKRTGEKVFLECVQDMDHENMFWYRQDPGLGLRLIYFSYDVKMKEKGDIPEGYSVSREKKERFSLILESASTNQTSMYLCASTLGDSLGASGTQYFGPGTRLTVL.